The 28 T cell receptor beta chains below were found in one sample sequenced in a study of OX40 agonist ivuxolimab in advanced cancers. Using immunoSEQ multiplex PCR, the repertoire was profiled, and TCRdb retains in-frame clones only, with some absent. The sample holds tens of thousands of clones, over 70% seen once. Sequenced material: CD4+ or CD8+ T cells sorted from blood, taken in a trial of the OX40 agonist ivuxolimab. The receptor set was obtained from an adult with an advanced solid tumor such as melanoma, head and neck, liver or kidney cancer.

The chain joins TRBV4-2 to TRBJ2-3, with D perhaps matching TRBD2 (7 bases). The V gene's germline CDR1 is LGHNA and CDR2 YNFKEQ. The CDR3 covers 16 residues. V was cut by 1 base and J by 4 bases, with 15 bases left in between. The CDR3 DNA is TGTGCCAGCAGCCAAGGATTGGGGGGGCGGGCAGATACGCAGTATTTT. The encoded protein is CASSQGLGGRADTQYF.

This clone is a singleton in its sample. The chain carries TRBV29-1 and TRBJ1-2; 7 bases are a match to TRBD1. This CDR3 has 13 amino acids. With V trimmed by 5 bases and J by 2 bases, 5 bases remained unmatched. Germline V gives CDR1 SQVTM, CDR2 ANQGSEA. The CDR3 region is CSVSQDRNYGYTF. The CDR3 nucleotides read TGCAGCGTTTCGCAGGACAGGAACTATGGCTACACCTTC.

The chain links TRBV18 to TRBJ1-5; D perhaps matches TRBD1 (5 bases). The germline V gene encodes CDR1 KGHSH and CDR2 LQKENI. V lost 0 bases and J lost 4, with 16 bases in between. The CDR3 runs 17 residues. CDR3 DNA: TGTGCCAGCTCACCACCGTCAGGGAGCCAAGGGAATCAGCCCCAGCATTTT. It yields the protein CASSPPSGSQGNQPQHF. The complete variable domain, with remaining parts taken from reference TRBV18 and TRBJ1-5, reads NAGVMQNPRHLVRRRGQEARLRCSPMKGHSHVYWYRQLPEEGLKFMVYLQKENIIDESGMPKERFSAEFPKEGPSILRIQQVVRGDSAAYFCASSPPSGSQGNQPQHFGDGTRLSIL.

The V call is TRBV5-1, the J call TRBJ2-3; D remains unclear. The CDR3 consists of 11 residues. Germline V gene lookup returns CDR1 SGHRS and CDR2 YFSETQ. Deletions cut 2 bases from V and 5 bases from J, with 3 bases between. The CDR3 loop reads CASSLLDTQYF. The CDR3 nucleotides are TGCGCCAGCAGCTTACTAGATACGCAGTATTTT.

The chain links TRBV6-5 to TRBJ2-2, with D maybe TRBD1 (6 bases). V gave up 4 bases and J gave up 6 bases, with 12 bases separating them. Germline CDR1 MNHEY, CDR2 SVGAGI. The CDR3 extends over 14 amino acids. The CDR3 here is CASSSTGIPGELFF. Written as DNA, the CDR3 is TGTGCCAGCAGTTCCACAGGGATCCCCGGGGAGCTGTTTTTT.

V is TRBV25-1 and J is TRBJ2-3, with D unresolved. V was pared by 5 bases and J by 7 bases, with 10 bases between. Germline CDR1 and CDR2: MGHDK and SYGVNS. The CDR3 has 12 amino acids. The CDR3 nucleotides read TGTGCCAGCAGTTATGAGGCAAATACGCAGTATTTT. It yields the protein CASSYEANTQYF.

V and J are TRBV15 and TRBJ2-3, with D tentatively TRBD1 (6 bases). This CDR3 has 12 residues. The V end was cut by 4 bases, the J end by 6 bases, with 8 bases between. CDR1 and CDR2 from the germline V gene are LNHNV and YYDKDF (reference sequence). DNA for the CDR3: TGTGCCACCAGCATCCAGGGGGATACGCAGTATTTT. It yields the protein CATSIQGDTQYF.

This clone was seen only a few times. The sample contains more than one DNA sequence encoding this CDR3. V is TRBV14 and J is TRBJ1-2; 9 nucleotides match TRBD1. Germline V gene lookup returns CDR1 SGHDN and CDR2 FVKESK. CDR3 length: 17 residues. V lost 4 bases, J lost 4 bases, and 13 bases stayed unmatched. The CDR3, as DNA: TGTGCCAGCAGCCCTCGACAGGGGGGTGGCTACAGCTATGGCTACACCTTC. It specifies CASSPRQGGGYSYGYTF.

The chain links TRBV10-3 to TRBJ2-6, with D uncertain. CDR1 is ENHRY and CDR2 is SYGVKD in the germline V gene. Trimming stripped 4 bases from V and 1 base from J, with 5 bases between. The CDR3 sequence is 14 residues long. CDR3 amino acids: CAISGGSGANVLTF. Here the CDR3 DNA reads TGTGCCATCAGTGGTGGATCTGGGGCCAACGTCCTGACTTTC.

This rearrangement joins TRBV7-9 to TRBJ2-2; D is ambiguous. Germline-derived CDR1 and CDR2 are SEHNR and FQNEAQ (reference sequence). V lost 1 base and J 3 bases, leaving 9 bases between the germline ends. The CDR3 is 15 amino acids. In DNA form, the CDR3 reads TGTGCCAGCAGCTTAGGTCGGGCTGACACCGGGGAGCTGTTTTTT. It specifies CASSLGRADTGELFF.

The J gene is TRBJ2-3, the V gene TRBV29-1; possible D gene TRBD2, 5 bases. The CDR3 spans 15 residues. Looked up from germline, CDR1 is SQVTM and CDR2 is ANQGSEA. Trimming cost V 3 bases and J 7 bases, with 20 bases left between them. CDR3 nucleotide sequence: TGCAGCGTTGACCGGAGGACCCCGATGGGTTATACGCAGTATTTT. Translated, it gives CSVDRRTPMGYTQYF.

The CDR3 sequence: CASSIPRAGGPNEKLFF. As DNA, the CDR3 is TGTGCCAGTAGTATTCCCCGTGCCGGCGGGCCTAATGAAAAACTGTTTTTT. This chain links TRBV19 with TRBJ1-4; D gene unclear. The CDR3 is 17 amino acids. V was pared by 3 bases and J by 3 bases, with 17 bases between. CDR1 and CDR2 from the germline V gene are LNHDA and SQIVND (reference sequence). Full variable domain (missing parts from reference TRBV19 and TRBJ1-4): DGGITQSPKYLFRKEGQNVTLSCEQNLNHDAMYWYRQDPGQGLRLIYYSQIVNDFQKGDIAEGYSVSREKKESFPLTVTSAQKNPTAFYLCASSIPRAGGPNEKLFFGSGTQLSVL.

This clone has only a few counts. The chain joins TRBV4-3 to TRBJ2-1; 11 bases agree with TRBD2. The CDR3 contains 19 residues. With 1 base clipped from V and 4 bases from J, the junction kept 12 bases outside the gene matches. Germline V CDR1 and CDR2: LGHNA, YSLEER. The CDR3 nucleotides read TGCGCCAGCAGCCAAGGCGTAGCGGGAGGGCCTTTAACTTACAATGAGCAGTTCTTC. This sequence encodes CASSQGVAGGPLTYNEQFF.

The chain recombines TRBV14 with TRBJ1-1; 12 bases map to TRBD1. This CDR3 contains 14 residues. Germline V gene lookup returns CDR1 SGHDN and CDR2 FVKESK. The V segment lost 4 bases and the J segment 11 bases; nucleotides outside the gene matches: 8. CDR3 in DNA: TGTGCCAGCAGCCCCCTGGGACAGGGGGCGGAGGCTTTCTTT. It translates to CASSPLGQGAEAFF.

The chain recombines TRBV19 with TRBJ1-2; the match to TRBD1 covers 9 bases. This CDR3 contains 15 residues. CDR1 and CDR2 (germline): LNHDA, SQIVND (reference sequence). Trimming cost V 7 bases and J 6 bases; bases outside gene matches: 12. CDR3 DNA: TGTGCCAGTACCCGAGACGAGACAGGGGGGCATGGCTACACCTTC. It is translated as CASTRDETGGHGYTF.

This sequence joins TRBV5-1 and TRBJ2-2, with 7 bases fitting TRBD1. The CDR3 extends over 16 amino acids. From germline, CDR1 is SGHRS and CDR2 YFSETQ. Germline trimming cut 1 base from V and 1 base from J; bases unmatched to any gene: 4. In DNA form, the CDR3 reads TGCGCCAGCAGCTTGACAGGGGTCCTGAACACCGGGGAGCTGTTTTTT. This translates into CASSLTGVLNTGELFF.

The V call is TRBV5-1, the J call TRBJ2-7; 7 nucleotides align to TRBD1. The ends lost 4 bases at V and 7 bases at J; junction bases unmatched: 11. Germline V CDR1 and CDR2: SGHRS, YFSETQ. This CDR3 contains 14 residues. The CDR3 DNA follows: TGCGCCAGCAGCCCCGGGACAGCCTTCGGGGAGCAGTACTTC. Translating gives CASSPGTAFGEQYF.

The chain couples TRBV6-1 to TRBJ2-1; possibly TRBD2 for D (6 bases). There are 13 residues in the CDR3. CDR1 is MNHNS and CDR2 is SASEGT in the germline V gene. V lost 8 bases and J lost 9, with 17 bases in between. CDR3 DNA: TGTGCCAGCGCGAGACTAGTGTTTGGTGAGCAGTTCTTC. Translating gives CASARLVFGEQFF.

The rearrangement links TRBV7-9 to TRBJ2-1; 7 bases are a match to TRBD1. V lost 1 base, J lost 4 bases, and 4 bases stayed unmatched. Germline assignment: CDR1 SEHNR and CDR2 FQNEAQ (reference sequence). The CDR3 runs 15 residues. Here the CDR3 reads CASSLGQGTYNEQFF. The CDR3 nucleotides read TGTGCCAGCAGCTTAGGACAGGGAACTTACAATGAGCAGTTCTTC.

CDR3 in amino acids: CASSFRRGNEKLFF. The CDR3 DNA is TGTGCCAGCAGTTTCCGCAGGGGTAATGAAAAACTGTTTTTT. V gene TRBV27 combines with J gene TRBJ1-4; D possibly corresponds to TRBD1 (6 bases). This CDR3 region has 14 residues. Germline CDR1 is MNHEY and CDR2 is SMNVEV (reference sequence). Deletions cut 3 bases from V and 4 bases from J, with 9 bases between. Full variable domain (missing parts from reference TRBV27 and TRBJ1-4): EAQVTQNPRYLITVTGKKLTVTCSQNMNHEYMSWYRQDPGLGLRQIYYSMNVEVTDKGDVPEGYKVSRKEKRNFPLILESPSPNQTSLYFCASSFRRGNEKLFFGSGTQLSVL.

This clone showed up just once. The V and J genes are TRBV14 and TRBJ2-2; the D is unclear. Trimming removed 2 bases at V and 6 bases at J, with 4 bases between. From germline, CDR1 is SGHDN and CDR2 FVKESK. The CDR3 totals 12 residues. The CDR3 DNA is TGTGCCAGCAGCCAATTTTCCGGGGAGCTGTTTTTT. It encodes CASSQFSGELFF.

This sequence joins TRBV5-4 and TRBJ1-3; perhaps TRBD1 as D (6 bases). CDR3 size: 14 residues. Trimming took off 4 bases at V and 0 bases at J, with 8 bases between the two ends. Germline V gene lookup returns CDR1 SGHNT and CDR2 YYREEE (reference sequence). The CDR3 protein is CASSVDSSGNTIYF. The CDR3 DNA is TGTGCCAGCAGCGTGGACAGCTCTGGAAACACCATATATTTT.

A few counts support this clone. The chain carries TRBV10-3 and TRBJ2-5, with 7 bases identical to TRBD2. Germline loops: CDR1 ENHRY, CDR2 SYGVKD. The CDR3 runs to 12 residues. Trimming at V came to 8 bases and at J to 5 bases, leaving 5 bases not matched to a gene. The CDR3 loop is CAIRTSGETQYF. The CDR3 DNA reads TGTGCCATCCGGACTAGTGGGGAGACCCAGTACTTC.

V usage is TRBV7-2 and J usage is TRBJ2-3, with 8 bases aligning to TRBD2. CDR1 and CDR2 from the germline V gene are SGHTA and FQGNSA. J gave up 5 bases and V 5 bases, and 9 bases lay outside the gene matches. CDR3 length: 15 amino acids. As DNA, the CDR3 is TGTGCCAGCAGCAGAAGCGGGAGTGAGGGAGATACGCAGTATTTT. It codes for CASSRSGSEGDTQYF. The full variable domain, in which reference TRBV7-2 and TRBJ2-3 provide the parts outside the CDR3, is GAGVSQSPSNKVTEKGKDVELRCDPISGHTALYWYRQSLGQGLEFLIYFQGNSAPDKSGLPSDRFSAERTGGSVSTLTIQRTQQEDSAVYLCASSRSGSEGDTQYFGPGTRLTVL.

Note on this clone: Other nucleotide sequences from this sample produce the same CDR3. The chain combines TRBV4-1 with TRBJ2-2; D unclear. Trimming took 4 bases from V and 0 from J, leaving 3 bases between them. This CDR3 is built from 13 residues. Per germline, CDR1 MGHRA and CDR2 YSYEKL. The CDR3 loop reads CASSLTNTGELFF. CDR3 nucleotide sequence: TGCGCCAGCAGCCTGACGAACACCGGGGAGCTGTTTTTT.

The rearrangement uses TRBV19 and TRBJ1-1; 7 nucleotides match TRBD1. The CDR3 runs to 13 residues. The V and J ends lost 3 bases and 5 bases, in that order; junction bases with no gene match: 3. Germline V gene data show CDR1 as LNHDA and CDR2 as SQIVND (reference sequence). As DNA, the CDR3 is TGTGCCAGTAGTATGGGACAGTGGACTGAAGCTTTCTTT. It specifies CASSMGQWTEAFF.

The chain has TRBV5-1 and TRBJ2-1; no firm D call. CDR1 is SGHRS and CDR2 is YFSETQ in the germline V gene. This CDR3 comprises 14 residues. V lost 5 bases, J lost 1 base, and 10 bases lay in between. CDR3 protein: CASSFSSSYNEQFF. The CDR3 nucleotides are TGCGCCAGCAGTTTTAGCAGTTCCTACAATGAGCAGTTCTTC.

This clone was detected only a few times. V is TRBV11-2 and J is TRBJ2-4; D might be TRBD1 or TRBD2, each matching 6 bases. From germline, CDR1 is SGHAT and CDR2 FQNNGV. V was pared by 5 bases and J by 0 bases, with 14 bases between. The CDR3 is 16 amino acids. As DNA, the CDR3 is TGTGCCAGCAGCCCTGTCGGAGGGGGAGCCAAAAACATTCAGTACTTC. Translating gives CASSPVGGGAKNIQYF.